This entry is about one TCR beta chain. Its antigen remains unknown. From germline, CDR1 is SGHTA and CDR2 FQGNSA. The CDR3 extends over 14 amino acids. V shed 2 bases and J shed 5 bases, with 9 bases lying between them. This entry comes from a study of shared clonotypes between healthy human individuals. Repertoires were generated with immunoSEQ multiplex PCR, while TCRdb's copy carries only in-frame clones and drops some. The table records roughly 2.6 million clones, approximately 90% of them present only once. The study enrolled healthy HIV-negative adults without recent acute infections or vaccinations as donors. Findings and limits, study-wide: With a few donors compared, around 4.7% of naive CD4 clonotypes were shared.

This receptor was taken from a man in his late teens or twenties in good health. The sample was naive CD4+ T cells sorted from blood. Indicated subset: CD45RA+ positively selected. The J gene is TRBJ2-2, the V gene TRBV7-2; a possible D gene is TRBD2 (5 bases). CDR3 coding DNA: TGTGCCAGCAGCTTATCCGGGAAAACCGGGGAGCTGTTTTTT. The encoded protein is CASSLSGKTGELFF.